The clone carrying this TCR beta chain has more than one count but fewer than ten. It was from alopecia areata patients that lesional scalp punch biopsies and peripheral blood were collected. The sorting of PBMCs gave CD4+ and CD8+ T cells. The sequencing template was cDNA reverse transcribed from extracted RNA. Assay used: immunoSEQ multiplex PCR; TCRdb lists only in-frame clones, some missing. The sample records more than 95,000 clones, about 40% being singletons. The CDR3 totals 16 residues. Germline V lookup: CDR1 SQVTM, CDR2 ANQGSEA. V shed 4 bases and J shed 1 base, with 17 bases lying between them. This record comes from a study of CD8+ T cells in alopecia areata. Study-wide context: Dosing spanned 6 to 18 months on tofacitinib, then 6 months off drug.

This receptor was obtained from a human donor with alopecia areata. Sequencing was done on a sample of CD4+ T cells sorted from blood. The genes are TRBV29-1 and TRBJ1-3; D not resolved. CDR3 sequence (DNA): TGCAGCGTTGGGGTGGTAGGGCTAACTTCTGGAAACACCATATATTTT. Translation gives CSVGVVGLTSGNTIYF.